This passage covers 31 T cell receptor beta chains from one sample sequenced in a study of beta chain features in type 1 diabetes (dated by TCRdb to 2017 to 2018). Library preparation used the immunoSEQ multiplex PCR assay. The entire amount of isolated RNA was reverse transcribed using the High Capacity cDNA Reverse Transcription Kit, so the sequenced TCRB transcripts were expressed ones. TCRdb stores this immuneACCESS table with in-frame sequences only. Part of the clones is absent; in the studies checked, under half of the shortfall reflects unresolved V genes, and no reason is known for the rest. Within this sample are more than 300,000 clones, with roughly 8% of them counted one time only. Jointly, the top ten make up less than 0.5% of the sample. Sequencing was performed on central memory CD4+ T cells from blood. The receptors here all came from a young woman in good health.

This clone showed up many times. The V gene is TRBV28, the J gene TRBJ2-7; 9 nucleotides agree with TRBD2. V dropped 5 bases and J dropped 5; count of bases not matched to a gene: 10. The CDR3 covers 15 residues. Per the germline V gene, CDR1 is MDHEN and CDR2 is SYDVKM. For the CDR3, the DNA is TGTGCCAGCAGTCGAAGTAGCGGGAGTAGGGACGAGCAGTACTTC. Residues: CASSRSSGSRDEQYF.

This clone was detected only a few times. In nucleotides, the CDR3 is TGTGCCAGCAGCTTAGAAGTCAATCAGCCCCAGCATTTT. It codes for CASSLEVNQPQHF. The chain recombines TRBV7-2 with TRBJ1-5; no definite D call. This CDR3 is 13 amino acids long. Germline loops: CDR1 SGHTA, CDR2 FQGNSA. Trimming took 1 base from V and 3 from J, leaving 4 bases between them.

A note on this clone: A read error may account for a junction end that differs from germline. In nucleotides, the CDR3 is TGCGCCAGCAGCCACGGACAGGTTGGGGAGCAGTTCTTC. It translates to CASSHGQVGEQFF. The J gene is TRBJ2-1, the V gene TRBV7-9, with TRBD1 matching over 7 bases. CDR3 size: 13 residues. Germline V gives CDR1 SEHNR, CDR2 FQNEAQ (reference sequence).

The chain employs TRBV4-2 and TRBJ2-5, with D possibly being TRBD2 (5 bases). The CDR3 contains 14 residues. V lost 1 base and J 1 base, leaving 7 bases between the germline ends. CDR1 and CDR2 from the germline V gene are LGHNA and YNFKEQ. CDR3: CASSQVGLQETQYF. The CDR3 bases are TGTGCCAGCAGCCAAGTCGGACTCCAAGAGACCCAGTACTTC.

A few counts support this clone. CDR3 residues: CASSYGGAGNTEAFF. DNA of the CDR3: TGTGCCAGCAGTTACGGGGGGGCTGGGAACACTGAAGCTTTCTTT. The chain recombines TRBV6-5 with TRBJ1-1; perhaps TRBD1 as D (6 bases). Germline V lookup: CDR1 MNHEY, CDR2 SVGAGI. Trimming took 2 bases from V and 1 from J, leaving 11 bases between them. The CDR3 consists of 15 residues.

The sample holds a few counts of this clone. CDR3 loop: CASSYRSGGSTYEQYF. The CDR3 DNA sequence: TGTGCCAGCAGTTACCGCTCGGGCGGGAGTACGTACGAGCAGTACTTC. The rearrangement uses TRBV6-5 and TRBJ2-7; the match to TRBD2 covers 7 bases. The junction had 11 bases not matched to a gene; V was cut back by 2 bases and J by 4 bases. The CDR3 totals 16 residues. Germline CDR1 MNHEY, CDR2 SVGAGI.

The sample holds a few counts of this clone. The chain combines TRBV25-1 with TRBJ2-7; 8 nucleotides align to TRBD1. The CDR3 covers 13 residues. V lost 4 bases, J lost 3 bases, and 2 bases stayed unmatched. In germline, CDR1 is MGHDK, CDR2 SYGVNS. The CDR3 loop reads CASSAGGLYEQYF. DNA of the CDR3: TGTGCCAGCAGTGCAGGGGGCCTCTACGAGCAGTACTTC.

The V gene is TRBV2, the J gene TRBJ2-7; 9 bases agree with TRBD2. The germline CDR1 and CDR2 sequences are SNHLY and FYNNEI. J lost 0 bases, V lost 2 bases, and 8 bases had no gene match. CDR3 length: 17 residues. Written as DNA, the CDR3 is TGTGCCAGCAGTGAACCTAGCGGGAAAGGGTTCTCCTACGAGCAGTACTTC. Protein product: CASSEPSGKGFSYEQYF.

This clone has a handful of counts. The same CDR3 can be traced to other DNA sequences in this sample. The chain has TRBV5-4 and TRBJ1-2; D is undetermined. V was pared by 2 bases and J by 5 bases, with 7 bases between. Germline loops: CDR1 SGHNT, CDR2 YYREEE (reference sequence). The CDR3 loop spans 12 amino acids. CDR3 amino acids: CASSFPGYGYTF. The CDR3 nucleotides read TGTGCCAGCAGCTTTCCGGGTTATGGCTACACCTTC.

This clone came up a few times. This sample also contains other DNA sequences that code for the same CDR3. The chain links TRBV28 to TRBJ1-5; 8 bases are shared with TRBD1. Germline loops: CDR1 MDHEN, CDR2 SYDVKM. The CDR3 totals 15 residues. J lost 2 bases, V lost 5 bases, and 5 bases had no gene match. The CDR3 region is CASSSGQGGNQPQHF. For the CDR3, the DNA is TGTGCCAGCAGTAGCGGACAGGGCGGCAATCAGCCCCAGCATTTT.

This clone came up a few times. The V and J genes are TRBV7-9 and TRBJ2-1, with TRBD1 identical over 7 bases. J was trimmed by 5 bases and V by 1 base; bases with no gene match: 5. This CDR3 is built from 15 residues. Germline V lookup: CDR1 SEHNR, CDR2 FQNEAQ (reference sequence). CDR3 protein: CASSLGDRAHNEQFF. The CDR3 DNA reads TGTGCCAGCAGCTTAGGTGACAGGGCCCACAATGAGCAGTTCTTC.

There are a few counts of this clone. The chain has TRBV7-9 and TRBJ2-1; 11 positions agree with TRBD1. Germline V gene data show CDR1 as SEHNR and CDR2 as FQNEAQ (reference sequence). The CDR3 contains 17 residues. V lost 5 bases to trimming and J lost 0 bases; unmatched junction nucleotides: 6. In nucleotides, the CDR3 is TGTGCCAGCAGCGCCGGACAGGGGGCACGCTCCTACAATGAGCAGTTCTTC. Protein: CASSAGQGARSYNEQFF.

This clone was counted between two and nine times. The chain has TRBV4-3 and TRBJ2-7; no firm D call. V was clipped by 0 bases and J by 1 base, with 10 bases between them. CDR3 size: 15 residues. CDR1 and CDR2 from the germline V gene are LGHNA and YSLEER. CDR3: CASSQDWLESYEQYF. CDR3 sequence (DNA): TGCGCCAGCAGCCAAGATTGGCTAGAATCCTACGAGCAGTACTTC.

CDR3 nucleotide sequence: TGTGCCAGCAGCCCAGGTCAAGGTAGGGCCGATACGCAGTATTTT. This encodes CASSPGQGRADTQYF. This chain connects TRBV9 to TRBJ2-3; D remains unclear. The CDR3 is 15 residues long. CDR1 is SGDLS, CDR2 YYNGEE, per germline. V lost 4 bases to trimming and J lost 6 bases, with 18 bases between them. Full variable domain (outside the CDR3, taken from reference TRBV9 and TRBJ2-3): DSGVTQTPKHLITATGQRVTLRCSPRSGDLSVYWYQQSLDQGLQFLIQYYNGEERAKGNILERFSAQQFPDLHSELNLSSLELGDSALYFCASSPGQGRADTQYFGPGTRLTVL.

A few counts support this clone. The CDR3 DNA follows: TGCGCCAGCAGCTTGAAACAGAACACCGGGGAGCTGTTTTTT. Amino acid sequence: CASSLKQNTGELFF. The chain combines TRBV5-1 with TRBJ2-2; D unclear. The V end lost 1 base, the J end lost 1 base, and 5 bases lay between the germline ends. This CDR3 comprises 14 residues. Germline CDR1 is SGHRS and CDR2 is YFSETQ.

The sample holds a few counts of this clone. The V gene is TRBV7-9, the J gene TRBJ1-5, with D unclear. The germline gives CDR1 SEHNR, CDR2 FQNEAQ (reference sequence). The CDR3 has 15 amino acids. V lost 1 base, J lost 0 bases, and 7 bases lay in between. The CDR3 region has the DNA TGTGCCAGCAGCTTAGGATCGGATAGCAATCAGCCCCAGCATTTT. Its protein product is CASSLGSDSNQPQHF. Full variable domain (outside the CDR3, taken from reference TRBV7-9 and TRBJ1-5): DTGVSQNPRHKITKRGQNVTFRCDPISEHNRLYWYRQTLGQGPEFLTYFQNEAQLEKSRLLSDRFSAERPKGSFSTLEIQRTEQGDSAMYLCASSLGSDSNQPQHFGDGTRLSIL.

This chain links TRBV29-1 with TRBJ2-5; 12 bases agree with TRBD1. This CDR3 is built from 13 residues. Trimming removed 3 bases from V and 9 bases from J; junction bases left unmatched: 5. Germline CDR1 reads SQVTM; CDR2 reads ANQGSEA. CDR3 sequence reads: CSVEGQGASAQYF. In DNA form, the CDR3 reads TGCAGCGTTGAGGGACAGGGGGCGAGTGCCCAGTACTTC.

Only a few counts were recorded for this clone. This sequence joins TRBV6-5 and TRBJ1-5; TRBD1 aligns across 8 bases. This CDR3 is built from 14 residues. Trimming removed 10 bases from V and 2 bases from J; junction bases left unmatched: 7. CDR1 and CDR2 from the germline V gene are MNHEY and SVGAGI. CDR3 region: CAIQKDRGNQPQHF. In DNA, the CDR3 is TGTGCCATCCAGAAGGACAGGGGCAATCAGCCCCAGCATTTT.

In the case of this clone: Mismatch with germline at one junction end may stem from a read error. V usage is TRBV4-2 and J usage is TRBJ2-6; TRBD1 matches 12 bases. The CDR3 length is 22 residues. Germline V lookup: CDR1 LGHNA, CDR2 YNFKEQ. The CDR3, as DNA: TGTGCCAGCTGCCAAGATCTCGCGGCCCCGGGACAGGGGGCCGGTGGGGCCAACGTCCTGACTTTC. Its protein is CASCQDLAAPGQGAGGANVLTF.

This clone came up many times. CDR3 DNA: TGTGCCAGCAGCGGAGGTCCTGGGGGCTACACCTTC. Protein: CASSGGPGGYTF. The chain employs TRBV9 and TRBJ1-2, with D uncertain. This CDR3 comprises 12 residues. V gave up 3 bases and J gave up 8 bases, with 11 bases separating them. Germline V gives CDR1 SGDLS, CDR2 YYNGEE.

CDR3 sequence (DNA): TGCAGCGTTGAAGTCCATACAGGGGCTGGTGAAGCTTTCTTT. This codes for CSVEVHTGAGEAFF. The rearrangement links TRBV29-1 to TRBJ1-1, with TRBD1 identical over 7 bases. The CDR3 has 14 amino acids. The germline V gene encodes CDR1 SQVTM and CDR2 ANQGSEA. V lost 1 base, J lost 7 bases, and 9 bases stayed unmatched.

This clone was detected only a few times. The chain combines TRBV6-5 with TRBJ2-3; D perhaps matches TRBD1 (6 bases). The CDR3 consists of 14 residues. Germline V gives CDR1 MNHEY, CDR2 SVGAGI. The V gene lost 6 bases and the J gene lost 3 bases, with 13 bases spanning the gap. The CDR3 bases are TGTGCCAGCAGACAGGGAGAGTTGACAGATACGCAGTATTTT. As protein: CASRQGELTDTQYF.

There are a few counts of this clone. The sample has other DNA sequences that encode this CDR3 too. The V and J genes are TRBV4-3 and TRBJ1-1, with a weak D call TRBD1 (5 bases). Per the germline V gene, CDR1 is LGHNA and CDR2 is YSLEER. The V end lost 0 bases, the J end lost 5 bases, and 10 bases lay between the germline ends. This CDR3 region has 14 residues. In nucleotides, the CDR3 is TGCGCCAGCAGCCAAGATTCTGGGGGGACTGAAGCTTTCTTT. It specifies CASSQDSGGTEAFF.

As concerns this clone: Other DNA sequences in the sample encode the same CDR3. The chain combines TRBV14 with TRBJ1-1; D is ambiguous. CDR3 length equals 14 residues. The germline V gene encodes CDR1 SGHDN and CDR2 FVKESK. V shed 3 bases and J shed 1 base, with 9 bases lying between them. For the CDR3, the DNA is TGTGCCAGCAGCCAGGTCGCAGGGAACACTGAAGCTTTCTTT. This translates into CASSQVAGNTEAFF.

The rearrangement joins TRBV7-9 to TRBJ2-3, with D possibly being TRBD2 (6 bases). V gave up 3 bases and J gave up 3 bases, with 10 bases separating them. CDR3 length: 14 amino acids. Germline CDR1 is SEHNR and CDR2 is FQNEAQ (reference sequence). CDR3 bases: TGTGCCAGCAGCTTGGGCGGGATGACAGATACGCAGTATTTT. It translates to CASSLGGMTDTQYF.

The table lists this clone with a few counts. The rearrangement joins TRBV4-3 to TRBJ2-5; D is uncertain. This CDR3 is 13 amino acids long. CDR1 and CDR2 (germline): LGHNA, YSLEER. The germline V and J ends were trimmed by 0 bases and 5 bases, with 7 bases remaining between them. The CDR3 reads CASSQDDKETQYF. The CDR3 DNA follows: TGCGCCAGCAGCCAAGATGATAAGGAGACCCAGTACTTC.

This clone has ten or more counts. The chain carries TRBV2 and TRBJ1-1; D remains ambiguous. Germline-derived CDR1 and CDR2 are SNHLY and FYNNEI. The CDR3 contains 15 residues. Between the trimmed V and J ends, which lost 7 bases and 1 base, there was a span of 16 bases. Here the CDR3 DNA reads TGTGCCAGCATTATCTCTTGGACGGGGAACACTGAAGCTTTCTTT. Protein product: CASIISWTGNTEAFF.

The gene calls are TRBV15 and TRBJ2-1, with D uncertain. This CDR3 has 13 residues. Per germline, CDR1 LNHNV and CDR2 YYDKDF (reference sequence). V was shortened by 4 bases and J by 6 bases, with 10 bases between the two germline ends. CDR3 residues: CATSTQVFNEQFF. CDR3 in DNA: TGTGCCACCAGCACGCAGGTTTTCAATGAGCAGTTCTTC.

This clone was observed many times. The chain joins TRBV2 to TRBJ2-3; possibly TRBD2 for D (5 bases). Deletions cut 4 bases from V and 7 bases from J, with 9 bases between. In germline, CDR1 is SNHLY, CDR2 FYNNEI. The CDR3 is 12 amino acids. CDR3 protein: CASSAEGNTQYF. CDR3 in DNA: TGTGCCAGCAGTGCCGAGGGCAATACGCAGTATTTT.

This clone was observed at least ten times. V and J are TRBV11-2 and TRBJ2-3; D is unresolved. V was cut by 0 bases and J by 6 bases, with 7 bases left in between. Germline lookup yields CDR1 SGHAT and CDR2 FQNNGV. CDR3 length equals 13 residues. CDR3 amino acids: CASSLEERDTQYF. The CDR3 DNA reads TGTGCCAGCAGCTTAGAGGAGAGGGATACGCAGTATTTT.

This clone was counted only a few times. The J gene is TRBJ2-6, the V gene TRBV7-6; perhaps TRBD1 as D (6 bases). The CDR3 is 19 residues long. V was pared by 6 bases and J by 2 bases, with 23 bases between. Germline-derived CDR1 and CDR2 are SGHVS and FNYEAQ. The CDR3 bases are TGTGCCAGCAGTCCTACCCAGGCAGGGGCGAGCGCTGGGGCCAACGTCCTGACTTTC. Protein: CASSPTQAGASAGANVLTF.